Listed here are 16 T cell receptor beta chains from one sample, sequenced in a study of T cells in Graves' hyperthyroidism and ophthalmopathy. The investigators amplified TCR beta CDR3 regions from RNA transcripts. HTBI primers were employed in a first-round RT-PCR of the TCR CDR3. TCRdb independently ran MiXCR on the multiplex PCR reads; one entry per CDR3 protein. Here the sample spans around 700,000 distinct CDR3 sequences, roughly 20% being singletons. The sample was blood. Receptors were obtained from a woman between 50 and 59 years old with Graves' hyperthyroidism that later progressed to Graves' ophthalmopathy.

This clonotype was seen more than once but under ten times. The chain is built from TRBV7-2 and TRBJ2-2; 8 nucleotides match TRBD1. Germline values: CDR1 SGHTA, CDR2 FQGNSA. The V gene end was trimmed by 4 bases and the J gene end by 0 bases; junction bases not matched to a gene: 7. This CDR3 comprises 17 residues. CDR3 sequence (DNA): TGTGCCAGCAGCTCTACCCGGACAGGGCCGAACACCGGGGAGCTGTTTTTT. Translation: CASSSTRTGPNTGELFF.

The rearrangement links TRBV29-1 to TRBJ1-1, with D perhaps TRBD1 (5 bases). CDR1 is SQVTM and CDR2 is ANQGSEA in the germline V gene. The V gene lost 6 bases and the J gene lost 0 bases, with 14 bases spanning the gap. This CDR3 region has 14 residues. The CDR3 reads CSVWGNEMNTEAFF. CDR3 nucleotides: TGCAGCGTCTGGGGGAATGAAATGAACACTGAAGCTTTCTTT.

The chain is built from TRBV29-1 and TRBJ2-7; D is perhaps TRBD2 (5 bases). The CDR3 spans 10 residues. Germline values: CDR1 SQVTM, CDR2 ANQGSEA. The V end lost 5 bases, the J end lost 6 bases, and 8 bases lay between the germline ends. The CDR3 protein is CSVSEGEQYF. The CDR3 bases are TGCAGCGTTTCAGAGGGCGAGCAGTACTTC.

This clonotype occurred a few times. The chain carries TRBV4-1 and TRBJ1-1; D is unclear. CDR3 length: 15 residues. V was pared by 1 base and J by 6 bases, with 15 bases between. CDR1 and CDR2 (germline): MGHRA, YSYEKL. The CDR3 nucleotides read TGCGCCAGCAGCCAAGGGCCGGGAGAGGGCCCTGAAGCTTTCTTT. Its protein is CASSQGPGEGPEAFF.

This clonotype was seen repeatedly, ten times or more. The V gene is TRBV7-2, the J gene TRBJ1-1; D not certain. The V end was cut by 7 bases, the J end by 1 base, with 19 bases between. The CDR3 is 16 amino acids. Per germline, CDR1 SGHTA and CDR2 FQGNSA. This CDR3 reads CASNPTIPIKNTEAFF. CDR3 nucleotides: TGTGCCAGCAACCCTACCATACCCATCAAGAACACTGAAGCTTTCTTT.

This clonotype has a count of ten or more. V and J are TRBV27 and TRBJ1-2; possibly TRBD1 for D (5 bases). The CDR3 runs 14 residues. Germline V lookup: CDR1 MNHEY, CDR2 SMNVEV (reference sequence). The V gene lost 7 bases and the J gene lost 8 bases, with 20 bases spanning the gap. The CDR3 sequence is CASTSLLGRRGYTF. The CDR3, as DNA: TGTGCCAGCACCTCCTTGCTGGGGCGCCGCGGCTACACCTTC.

V usage is TRBV18 and J usage is TRBJ2-2; 7 bases match TRBD1. The trim removed 5 bases at V and 3 bases at J, leaving 6 bases unmatched. Germline CDR1 is KGHSH and CDR2 is LQKENI. This CDR3 contains 15 residues. The CDR3 loop reads CASSKDTGDTGELFF. As DNA, the CDR3 is TGTGCCAGCTCAAAGGACACAGGGGACACCGGGGAGCTGTTTTTT.

The chain employs TRBV10-1 and TRBJ2-1, with unresolved D. Germline loops: CDR1 WNHNN, CDR2 SYGVQD (reference sequence). The V end was cut by 2 bases, the J end by 0 bases, with 5 bases between. This CDR3 region has 14 residues. This CDR3 reads CASSEAHSYNEQFF. The CDR3 coding sequence is TGCGCCAGCAGTGAGGCACACTCCTACAATGAGCAGTTCTTC.

This clonotype was recorded at least ten times. V is TRBV6-1 and J is TRBJ2-2; TRBD1 matches at 8 bases. With V trimmed by 1 base and J by 2 bases, 3 bases remained unmatched. CDR1 and CDR2 (germline): MNHNS, SASEGT. The CDR3 has 16 residues. The CDR3 reads CASSEGTGSNTGELFF. The CDR3 nucleotides are TGTGCCAGCAGTGAAGGGACAGGGAGCAACACCGGGGAGCTGTTTTTT.

This clonotype was picked up many times. J is TRBJ1-1 and V is TRBV19; D remains ambiguous. The CDR3 sequence is 14 residues long. V was cut by 5 bases and J by 0 bases, with 10 bases left in between. In germline, CDR1 is LNHDA, CDR2 SQIVND (reference sequence). Here the CDR3 reads CASSLRELNTEAFF. The CDR3 bases are TGTGCCAGTAGTCTCCGGGAGTTGAACACTGAAGCTTTCTTT.

This clonotype showed up many times. The chain carries TRBV5-8 and TRBJ2-3; D ambiguous. Trimming shortened V by 4 bases and J by 4 bases, and 7 bases separated the two germline ends. The CDR3 covers 12 residues. Germline assignment: CDR1 SGHTS and CDR2 YDEGEE. The CDR3 coding sequence is TGTGCCAGCAGCCGGGTAGCAGATACGCAGTATTTT. It is translated as CASSRVADTQYF.

This clonotype was seen only a few times. The chain couples TRBV12-3 or TRBV12-4 to TRBJ1-6; TRBD1 agrees at 9 bases. The CDR3 has 15 residues. Trimming took 3 bases from V and 14 from J; bases not matched to a gene: 11. The CDR3 sequence: CASSFAQGAFLTLHF. CDR3 coding DNA: TGTGCCAGCAGTTTTGCACAGGGGGCCTTTTTGACCCTCCACTTT.

The table lists this clonotype with many counts. The chain joins TRBV11-2 to TRBJ2-2; 8 nucleotides match TRBD1. Per germline, CDR1 SGHAT and CDR2 FQNNGV. This CDR3 spans 17 amino acids. Trimming cost V 6 bases and J 0 bases; bases outside gene matches: 9. CDR3 nucleotide sequence: TGTGCCAGCAGTTCCGGACAGGGCCTGGCGAACACCGGGGAGCTGTTTTTT. This translates into CASSSGQGLANTGELFF.

DNA of the CDR3: TGCAGTGCTAGAGGGGGTAGCGGGGACCTCATGAACACTGAAGCTTTCTTT. Translation: CSARGGSGDLMNTEAFF. The chain combines TRBV20-1 with TRBJ1-1; D perhaps matches TRBD1 (5 bases). The length of the CDR3 is 17 residues. The germline CDR1 and CDR2 sequences are DFQATT and SNEGSKA (reference sequence). V shed 1 base and J shed 0 bases, with 18 bases lying between them.

Notes on this clonotype: The junction shows a germline mismatch at one end, possibly a read error. This rearrangement joins TRBV6-1 to TRBJ1-1, with 7 nucleotides matching TRBD1. CDR1 is MNHNS, CDR2 SASEGT, per germline. CDR3 length equals 15 residues. The CDR3 is CASRGNMGGNTEAFF. Written as DNA, the CDR3 is TGCGCCAGCAGGGGGAATATGGGGGGGAACACTGAAGCTTTCTTT.

This clonotype has at least ten counts. The CDR3 sequence is CSARGTSGGLSSYNEQFF. DNA for the CDR3: TGCAGTGCTAGAGGGACTAGCGGGGGCCTTAGCTCCTACAATGAGCAGTTCTTC. The genes are TRBV20-1 and TRBJ2-1; TRBD2 agrees at 13 bases. Per the germline V gene, CDR1 is DFQATT and CDR2 is SNEGSKA (reference sequence). The CDR3 is 18 residues long. V was pared by 1 base and J by 0 bases, with 6 bases of the junction left unmatched.